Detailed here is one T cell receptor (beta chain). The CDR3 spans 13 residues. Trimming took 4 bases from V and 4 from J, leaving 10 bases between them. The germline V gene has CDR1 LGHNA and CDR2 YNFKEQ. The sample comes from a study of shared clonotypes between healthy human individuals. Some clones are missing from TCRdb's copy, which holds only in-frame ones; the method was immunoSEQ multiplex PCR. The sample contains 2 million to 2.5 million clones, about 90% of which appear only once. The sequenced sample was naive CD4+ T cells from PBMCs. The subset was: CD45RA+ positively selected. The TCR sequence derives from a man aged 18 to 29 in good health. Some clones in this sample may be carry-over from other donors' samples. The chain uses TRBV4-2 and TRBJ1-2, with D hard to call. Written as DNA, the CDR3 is TGTGCCAGCAGCCTAGAATCTGGCTATGGCTACACCTTC. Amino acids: CASSLESGYGYTF.